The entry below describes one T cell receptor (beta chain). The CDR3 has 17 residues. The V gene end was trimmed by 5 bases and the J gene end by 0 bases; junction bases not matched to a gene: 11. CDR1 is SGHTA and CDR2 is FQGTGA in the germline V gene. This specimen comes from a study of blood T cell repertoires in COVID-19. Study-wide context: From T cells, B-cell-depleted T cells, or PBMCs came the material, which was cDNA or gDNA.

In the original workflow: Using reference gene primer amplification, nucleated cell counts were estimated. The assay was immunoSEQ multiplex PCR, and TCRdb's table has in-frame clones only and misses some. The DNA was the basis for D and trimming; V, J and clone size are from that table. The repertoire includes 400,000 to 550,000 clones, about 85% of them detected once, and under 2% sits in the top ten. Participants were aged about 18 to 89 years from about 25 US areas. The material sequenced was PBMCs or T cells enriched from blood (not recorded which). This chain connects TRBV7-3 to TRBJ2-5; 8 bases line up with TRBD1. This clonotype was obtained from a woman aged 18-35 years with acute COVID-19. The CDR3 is CASSRGQGPPYQETQYF. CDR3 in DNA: TGTGCCAGCAGCCGAGGACAGGGACCCCCGTACCAAGAGACCCAGTACTTC.